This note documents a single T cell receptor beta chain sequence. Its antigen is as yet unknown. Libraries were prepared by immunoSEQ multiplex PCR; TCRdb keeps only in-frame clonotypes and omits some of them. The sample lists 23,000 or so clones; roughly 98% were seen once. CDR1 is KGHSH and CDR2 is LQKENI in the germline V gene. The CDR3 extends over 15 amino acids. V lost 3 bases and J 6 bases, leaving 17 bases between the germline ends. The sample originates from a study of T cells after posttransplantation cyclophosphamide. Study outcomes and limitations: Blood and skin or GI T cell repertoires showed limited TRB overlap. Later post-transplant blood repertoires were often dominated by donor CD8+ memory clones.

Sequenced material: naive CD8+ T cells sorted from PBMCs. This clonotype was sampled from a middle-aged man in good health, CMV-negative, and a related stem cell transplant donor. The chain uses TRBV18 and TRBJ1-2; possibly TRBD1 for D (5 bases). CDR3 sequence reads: CASSPPTERIDGYTF. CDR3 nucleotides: TGTGCCAGCTCACCGCCGACAGAAAGGATAGATGGCTACACCTTC.